Shown below are 19 T cell receptor beta chains from a single sample sequenced in a study of cytomegalovirus exposure and HLA in healthy donors. The PCR made use of 60 Vbeta and 13 Jbeta primers. Here immunoSEQ multiplex PCR was the method, and the copy in TCRdb shows in-frame clones only, minus some. The sample has 220,000 or so clones, more than 75% seen once. The sample consisted of PBMCs. These receptors were obtained from a male donor in good health and CMV-seronegative.

The chain employs TRBV6-5 and TRBJ1-3; no firm D call. The CDR3 contains 13 residues. Germline CDR1 reads MNHEY; CDR2 reads SVGAGI. The V end was cut by 4 bases, the J end by 3 bases, with 7 bases between. The CDR3 DNA reads TGTGCCAGCAGTTCCCCAGTTGGAAACACCATATATTTT. Its protein is CASSSPVGNTIYF.

This chain connects TRBV27 to TRBJ1-2, with TRBD1 identical over 7 bases. CDR3 length: 14 residues. CDR1 and CDR2 (germline): MNHEY, SMNVEV (reference sequence). Germline trimming cut 4 bases from V and 3 bases from J; bases unmatched to any gene: 5. In DNA, the CDR3 is TGTGCCAGCAGTTCACACGACAGGGACTATGGCTACACCTTC. Protein sequence: CASSSHDRDYGYTF.

The gene calls are TRBV7-2 and TRBJ2-5; tentative D call: TRBD2 (6 bases). This CDR3 region has 16 residues. Trimming shortened V by 6 bases and J by 2 bases, and 19 bases separated the two germline ends. Per germline, CDR1 SGHTA and CDR2 FQGNSA. CDR3 DNA: TGTGCCAGCAGTCAGGCTAGCGCTGGAAATCAAGAGACCCAGTACTTC. Protein sequence: CASSQASAGNQETQYF.

The sample holds a few counts of this clone. CDR3 sequence (DNA): TGTGCCAGCTCACTGAGGACAGGGTCCCTCTCTGGGGCCAACGTCCTGACTTTC. As protein: CASSLRTGSLSGANVLTF. The chain combines TRBV18 with TRBJ2-6; TRBD1 aligns across 8 bases. The CDR3 runs 18 residues. The V and J ends lost 4 bases and 0 bases, in that order; junction bases with no gene match: 8. Germline CDR1 and CDR2: KGHSH and LQKENI.

The count of this clone is one. The chain links TRBV5-1 to TRBJ2-2, with 7 bases lining up with TRBD2. The junction had 6 bases not matched to a gene; V was cut back by 3 bases and J by 4 bases. Germline V gene sequence: CDR1 SGHRS, CDR2 YFSETQ. The CDR3 runs to 15 residues. The CDR3 protein is CASSSAGVGTGELFF. DNA for the CDR3: TGCGCCAGCAGCTCGGCGGGAGTGGGCACCGGGGAGCTGTTTTTT.

The V call is TRBV30, the J call TRBJ2-2; D unresolved. V was clipped by 8 bases and J by 3 bases, with 13 bases between them. The length of the CDR3 is 13 residues. Germline CDR1 and CDR2: GTSNPN and SVGIG (reference sequence). The CDR3 region is CARLGLDTGELFF. DNA for the CDR3: TGTGCCCGGTTGGGCCTCGACACCGGGGAGCTGTTTTTT.

There are a few counts of this clone. V and J are TRBV6-1 and TRBJ1-3; D call uncertain. Per germline, CDR1 MNHNS and CDR2 SASEGT. The length of the CDR3 is 15 residues. V lost 2 bases to trimming and J lost 0 bases, with 8 bases between them. The CDR3 DNA reads as TGTGCCAGCAGTGAACGCGGCTTCTCTGGAAACACCATATATTTT. Amino acid sequence: CASSERGFSGNTIYF.

The J gene is TRBJ2-3, the V gene TRBV11-2, with D possibly TRBD1 on 5 matching bases. The V end lost 1 base, the J end lost 4 bases, and 12 bases lay between the germline ends. The CDR3 is made up of 15 amino acids. Germline CDR1 is SGHAT and CDR2 is FQNNGV. This chain's CDR3 is CASSLAGMSADTQYF. CDR3 DNA: TGTGCCAGCAGCTTAGCAGGGATGAGCGCAGATACGCAGTATTTT.

The chain has TRBV19 and TRBJ1-4, with 7 bases identical to TRBD1. J gave up 0 bases and V 3 bases, and 4 bases lay outside the gene matches. The CDR3 totals 16 residues. From germline, CDR1 is LNHDA and CDR2 SQIVND (reference sequence). The chain's CDR3 is CASSIRDSPTNEKLFF. CDR3 DNA sequence: TGTGCCAGTAGTATCAGGGACAGTCCAACTAATGAAAAACTGTTTTTT.

This clone was detected only once. The gene calls are TRBV2 and TRBJ2-1; 10 bases match TRBD2. The germline CDR1 and CDR2 sequences are SNHLY and FYNNEI. Trimming cost V 10 bases and J 3 bases; bases outside gene matches: 6. The length of the CDR3 is 14 residues. The CDR3 is CATLLAGYYNEQFF. CDR3 nucleotide sequence: TGTGCCACATTACTAGCGGGGTACTACAATGAGCAGTTCTTC.

This rearrangement joins TRBV2 to TRBJ2-5, with TRBD1 matching 7 bases. V gave up 4 bases and J gave up 1 base; unmatched junction bases: 0. The CDR3 runs 13 residues. Germline V CDR1 and CDR2: SNHLY, FYNNEI. The CDR3 nucleotides read TGTGCCAGCAGTGGGGACAGCCAAGAGACCCAGTACTTC. Translation: CASSGDSQETQYF.

Notes on this clone: One end of the junction varies from germline; a read error may be responsible. The CDR3 protein is CASSPLVTGQGIF. In DNA, the CDR3 is TGTGCCAGCAGCCCCTTAGTTACGGGACAGGGGATCTTC. The chain joins TRBV7-2 to TRBJ2-1; TRBD1 aligns across 10 bases. Germline CDR1 reads SGHTA; CDR2 reads FQGNSA. The CDR3 extends over 13 amino acids.

The gene calls are TRBV19 and TRBJ2-7, with D possibly being TRBD2 (6 bases). In germline, CDR1 is LNHDA, CDR2 SQIVND (reference sequence). Trimming cost V 6 bases and J 1 base, with 13 bases left between them. The length of the CDR3 is 14 residues. The CDR3, as DNA: TGTGCCAGTAGCGGTGGCGGACTATCCTACGAGCAGTACTTC. Its protein product is CASSGGGLSYEQYF.

The chain uses TRBV7-8 and TRBJ2-7; 8 bases fit TRBD2. CDR1 is SGHVS, CDR2 FQNEAQ, per germline. The CDR3 has 15 residues. V shed 5 bases, J shed 6 bases, and the junction held 12 bases outside the gene matches. The CDR3 sequence: CASSPRRTSPAEQYF. The CDR3 bases are TGTGCCAGCAGCCCCCGCCGGACTAGCCCGGCCGAGCAGTACTTC.

This clone was observed a few times. The chain joins TRBV4-2 to TRBJ2-1; D uncertain. Germline loops: CDR1 LGHNA, CDR2 YNFKEQ. CDR3 length: 15 residues. Trimming shortened V by 7 bases and J by 5 bases, and 18 bases separated the two germline ends. The CDR3, as DNA: TGTGCCAGCACCTCGGTAGAGTACAGCAACAATGAGCAGTTCTTC. Its protein product is CASTSVEYSNNEQFF.

The chain couples TRBV14 to TRBJ2-5; 9 nucleotides agree with TRBD1. V was clipped by 4 bases and J by 7 bases; unmatched bases: 16. Germline V gene data show CDR1 as SGHDN and CDR2 as FVKESK. The CDR3 runs to 17 residues. The CDR3, as DNA: TGTGCCAGCAGCCTTACCCGGACAGGGGCAACCTGGGGGACCCAGTACTTC. Its translation is CASSLTRTGATWGTQYF.

This rearrangement joins TRBV7-8 to TRBJ1-2; weak D call: TRBD1 (5 bases). Deletions cut 4 bases from V and 9 bases from J, with 15 bases between. The V gene's germline CDR1 is SGHVS and CDR2 FQNEAQ. The CDR3 loop spans 13 amino acids. The chain's CDR3 is CASSSPGLKSYTF. Written as DNA, the CDR3 is TGTGCCAGCAGCTCCCCGGGACTTAAGAGCTACACCTTC.

The genes are TRBV5-1 and TRBJ1-2; 7 nucleotides line up with TRBD1. This CDR3 region has 14 residues. V lost 0 bases, J lost 7 bases, and 6 bases stayed unmatched. Germline loops: CDR1 SGHRS, CDR2 YFSETQ. CDR3: CASSLDPGQFGYTF. The DNA of the CDR3 is TGCGCCAGCAGCTTGGACCCGGGACAGTTTGGCTACACCTTC.

The J gene is TRBJ2-1, the V gene TRBV6-6; D is unclear. The CDR3 spans 13 residues. V was clipped by 5 bases and J by 8 bases, with 13 bases between them. Germline loops: CDR1 MNHNY, CDR2 SVGAGI (reference sequence). CDR3 DNA sequence: TGTGCCAGCAGTCGCGGAGAGGTCTATGAGCAGTTCTTC. Its translation is CASSRGEVYEQFF.